This T cell receptor (beta chain) was identified during a study of T cell clonality in common variable immunodeficiency. Study-wide points: In common variable immunodeficiency, TCR beta chains reportedly carried fewer deletions and N-nucleotide insertions.

Trimming shortened V by 7 bases and J by 8 bases, and 15 bases separated the two germline ends. Per the germline V gene, CDR1 is SNHLY and CDR2 is FYNNEI. This CDR3 has 14 amino acids. Clones were sequenced by immunoSEQ multiplex PCR, and TCRdb holds only the in-frame ones, with some missing. The profile covers about 33,000 clones, none occurring a single time. This clone came up many times. Its antigen is unknown. The CDR3 end is not reached by the read, which stops 3 residues before it; the germline J gene fills it in. The chain has TRBV2 and TRBJ1-6; a possible D gene is TRBD1 (6 bases). Sequencing input: peripheral blood mononuclear cells. The clonotype comes from a human donor with common variable immunodeficiency. The CDR3 is CASNLQGSDSPLHF. CDR3 DNA (partial): TGTGCCAGCAATCTACAGGGATCAGATTCACCC. Variable domain in full (rest from reference TRBV2 and TRBJ1-6): EPEVTQTPSHQVTQMGQEVILRCVPISNHLYFYWYRQILGQKVEFLVSFYNNEISEKSEIFDDQFSVERPDGSNFTLKIRSTKLEDSAMYFCASNLQGSDSPLHFGNGTRLTVT.